Shown below are 20 T cell receptor beta chains from a single sample sequenced in a study of response to subunit inactivated influenza vaccine. TCRdb re-derived calls from the RT-PCR reads in MiXCR, one entry per CDR3 protein. This table holds about 180,000 distinct CDR3 sequences, roughly 8.7% found once. The specimen was non-naive T cells sorted from PBMCs, collected on the day of vaccination. These receptors were obtained from a man aged 50 or older who received an inactivated influenza vaccine.

The chain links TRBV6-5 to TRBJ2-2; TRBD2 matches 9 bases. Trimming cost V 0 bases and J 7 bases; bases outside gene matches: 9. The CDR3 contains 17 residues. Germline CDR1 MNHEY, CDR2 SVGAGI. CDR3 nucleotides: TGTGCCAGCAGTTACTCGAGTGGCGGGGGGGCTGGCGGGGAGCTGTTTTTT. This codes for CASSYSSGGGAGGELFF.

As DNA, the CDR3 is TGTGCCAGCAGCCAGACCGGACGCTACGAGCAGTACTTC. Protein product: CASSQTGRYEQYF. This rearrangement joins TRBV4-2 to TRBJ2-7; D uncertain. This CDR3 contains 13 residues. Germline V gene sequence: CDR1 LGHNA, CDR2 YNFKEQ. The ends were cut back, 3 bases at V and 3 bases at J, with 9 bases in the middle.

This clonotype was observed at least ten times. The chain is built from TRBV28 and TRBJ2-5; D perhaps matches TRBD2 (5 bases). V lost 3 bases and J 5 bases, leaving 10 bases between the germline ends. The CDR3 runs to 13 residues. The germline CDR1 and CDR2 sequences are MDHEN and SYDVKM. CDR3 in amino acids: CASSFITGETQYF. The CDR3 DNA sequence: TGTGCCAGCAGTTTTATAACGGGGGAGACCCAGTACTTC.

In its sample, this clonotype was seen a few times. V gene TRBV6-6 combines with J gene TRBJ1-6; D gene uncertain. The germline V gene has CDR1 MNHNY and CDR2 SVGAGI (reference sequence). Trimming took off 8 bases at V and 5 bases at J, with 7 bases between the two ends. The CDR3 has 12 amino acids. The chain's CDR3 is CASGVHNSPLHF. The CDR3 nucleotides are TGTGCCAGCGGGGTTCATAATTCACCCCTCCACTTT.

There are a few counts of this clonotype. The rearrangement joins TRBV10-3 to TRBJ2-1; D is ambiguous. CDR3 length: 13 amino acids. Germline V gene data show CDR1 as ENHRY and CDR2 as SYGVKD. V lost 5 bases and J lost 5, with 10 bases in between. DNA for the CDR3: TGTGCCATCAGTTATACAGCAAACAATGAGCAGTTCTTC. Its translation is CAISYTANNEQFF.

This clonotype was picked up many times. The chain recombines TRBV27 with TRBJ2-6, with D unresolved. The CDR3 covers 15 residues. Trimming shortened V by 7 bases and J by 0 bases, and 10 bases separated the two germline ends. The germline V gene has CDR1 MNHEY and CDR2 SMNVEV (reference sequence). The CDR3 reads CASKQRASGANVLTF. The CDR3 DNA reads as TGTGCCAGCAAGCAACGGGCCTCTGGGGCCAACGTCCTGACTTTC.

In the case of this clonotype: It may be a read error: a sequence one base away is much more abundant. The chain recombines TRBV4-2 with TRBJ2-4; D call uncertain. The CDR3 contains 14 residues. V lost 2 bases to trimming and J lost 4 bases, with 9 bases between them. In germline, CDR1 is LGHNA, CDR2 YNFKEQ. This chain's CDR3 is CASSQRSRKNIQYF. The CDR3 nucleotides read TGTGCCAGCAGCCAACGTAGCAGGAAAAACATTCAGTACTTC.

This clonotype was found a few times. V is TRBV24-1 and J is TRBJ2-5; 8 nucleotides line up with TRBD2. The CDR3 extends over 13 amino acids. The V gene's germline CDR1 is KGHDR and CDR2 SFDVKD. Unmatched junction bases numbered 3, after V lost 5 bases and J lost 5 bases. The CDR3 region has the DNA TGTGCCACCAGTGCGGGAGGGAGGGAGACCCAGTACTTC. Translated: CATSAGGRETQYF.

V gene TRBV6-2 or TRBV6-3 combines with J gene TRBJ2-4; 9 bases are a match to TRBD2. CDR1 and CDR2 from the germline V gene are MNHEY and SVGEGT. Trimming took 6 bases from V and 6 from J; bases not matched to a gene: 12. The CDR3 has 16 residues. In nucleotides, the CDR3 is TGTGCCAGCAGCCACGAGCGGGAGGCCGTGGTAAACATTCAGTACTTC. It encodes CASSHEREAVVNIQYF.

The V call is TRBV7-8, the J call TRBJ2-3, with a weak D call TRBD2 (7 bases). The CDR3 is made up of 15 amino acids. Looked up from germline, CDR1 is SGHVS and CDR2 is FQNEAQ. The V and J ends lost 5 bases and 2 bases respectively, with 14 bases between them. DNA for the CDR3: TGTGCCAGCAGCCCCGGGGGGCGGAACACAGATACGCAGTATTTT. Its translation: CASSPGGRNTDTQYF.

This clonotype has at least ten counts. The V call is TRBV4-1, the J call TRBJ2-1; 11 positions agree with TRBD2. CDR3 size: 16 residues. The germline V gene has CDR1 MGHRA and CDR2 YSYEKL. J was trimmed by 0 bases and V by 4 bases; bases with no gene match: 2. The CDR3 loop is CASSLSGGASYNEQFF. The CDR3, as DNA: TGCGCCAGCAGCCTTAGCGGGGGGGCCTCCTACAATGAGCAGTTCTTC.

This clonotype appeared many times. V usage is TRBV20-1 and J usage is TRBJ1-2; D gene ambiguous. V was pared by 4 bases and J by 2 bases, with 5 bases between. The CDR3 is 11 residues long. The germline V gene has CDR1 DFQATT and CDR2 SNEGSKA (reference sequence). CDR3 in DNA: TGCAGTGCTATCGGGAACTATGGCTACACCTTC. Its protein is CSAIGNYGYTF.

In this sample, this clonotype turned up a few times. The genes are TRBV25-1 and TRBJ2-1; D is ambiguous. V was cut by 0 bases and J by 10 bases, with 7 bases left in between. CDR3 length: 12 amino acids. CDR1 and CDR2 from the germline V gene are MGHDK and SYGVNS. In DNA form, the CDR3 reads TGTGCCAGCAGTGAATACGGAATAGAGCAGTTCTTC. Translated, it gives CASSEYGIEQFF.

Concerning this clonotype: The junction and the germline gene differ at one end; a read error may be behind it. The chain combines TRBV20-1 with TRBJ2-7; 10 bases match TRBD1. This CDR3 has 16 residues. Germline lookup yields CDR1 DFQATT and CDR2 SNEGSKA (reference sequence). CDR3 residues: CCARDVMGQGWYEQYF. The CDR3 coding sequence is TGCTGTGCTAGAGATGTAATGGGACAGGGGTGGTACGAGCAGTACTTC.

This clonotype was counted only a few times. This chain links TRBV4-3 with TRBJ2-7; D not certain. This CDR3 is 12 amino acids long. V lost 0 bases to trimming and J lost 7 bases, with 7 bases between them. Looked up from germline, CDR1 is LGHNA and CDR2 is YSLEER. The CDR3, as DNA: TGCGCCAGCAGCCAAGATCGCCAGGAGCAGTACTTC. Protein product: CASSQDRQEQYF.

This clonotype was counted at least ten times. V and J are TRBV29-1 and TRBJ2-2; 11 bases fit TRBD2. The V and J ends lost 0 bases and 4 bases, in that order; junction bases with no gene match: 4. CDR1 is SQVTM, CDR2 ANQGSEA, per germline. The CDR3 extends over 16 amino acids. In DNA form, the CDR3 reads TGCAGCGTTGAAGATCTACTAGCGGGAGTCACCGGGGAGCTGTTTTTT. Amino acid sequence: CSVEDLLAGVTGELFF.

This clonotype was observed a few times. The genes are TRBV4-1 and TRBJ1-6; the D gene is possibly TRBD1 (6 bases). Trimming pared 0 bases from V and 6 bases from J, leaving 12 bases between. Germline lookup yields CDR1 MGHRA and CDR2 YSYEKL. CDR3 length: 16 amino acids. CDR3 in amino acids: CASSQDLTGLNSPLHF. As DNA, the CDR3 is TGCGCCAGCAGCCAAGATTTGACAGGACTTAATTCACCCCTCCACTTT.

This clonotype was detected only a few times. The J gene is TRBJ2-1, the V gene TRBV28, with D tentatively TRBD1 (7 bases). V gave up 7 bases and J gave up 7 bases, with 17 bases separating them. The V gene's germline CDR1 is MDHEN and CDR2 SYDVKM. The CDR3 runs 14 residues. CDR3 in DNA: TGTGCCAGCACGCGGGGATCGACAGGGAATGAGCAGTTCTTC. As protein: CASTRGSTGNEQFF.

This clonotype was counted a few times. This chain joins TRBV4-3 and TRBJ2-6; 8 positions match TRBD1. The CDR3 contains 20 residues. V lost 0 bases to trimming and J lost 0 bases; unmatched junction nucleotides: 10. The germline V gene encodes CDR1 LGHNA and CDR2 YSLEER. CDR3 amino acids: CASSQERFETGVSGANVLTF. The CDR3 region has the DNA TGCGCCAGCAGCCAAGAGAGGTTCGAGACAGGGGTCTCTGGGGCCAACGTCCTGACTTTC.

This rearrangement joins TRBV4-3 to TRBJ1-3; a possible D gene is TRBD1 (6 bases). The V gene lost 6 bases and the J gene lost 0 bases, with 15 bases spanning the gap. The CDR3 consists of 16 residues. The V gene's germline CDR1 is LGHNA and CDR2 YSLEER. CDR3 in DNA: TGCGCCAGCAGTTCGTCAACAGGGTCCTCTGGAAACACCATATATTTT. Residues: CASSSSTGSSGNTIYF.